The 32 T cell receptor beta chains reported below all come from one sample, sequenced in a study of early T cells in non-severe SARS-CoV-2 infection. TCRdb passed the 5' RACE reads through MiXCR, listing each CDR3 protein once. The repertoire has around 77,000 distinct CDR3 sequences, 14% of them found once; the top ten carry roughly 4.2%. The sequenced sample was whole blood, obtained at baseline. These TCRs come from an adult who was a healthcare worker with PCR-confirmed SARS-CoV-2 infection or an uninfected control (not recorded which).

V is TRBV6-6 and J is TRBJ2-5; the D gene is possibly TRBD2 (6 bases). V was trimmed by 7 bases and J by 5 bases, leaving 20 bases between them. This CDR3 is built from 15 residues. Per germline, CDR1 MNHNY and CDR2 SVGAGI (reference sequence). The CDR3 DNA reads as TGTGCCAGCACCCGCGGCGGGGCAATAGGGGAGACCCAGTACTTC. This sequence encodes CASTRGGAIGETQYF.

The sample holds many counts of this clonotype. The V and J genes are TRBV15 and TRBJ1-5, with 7 bases matching TRBD1. J lost 4 bases, V lost 0 bases, and 6 bases had no gene match. The CDR3 runs 16 residues. Looked up from germline, CDR1 is LNHNV and CDR2 is YYDKDF (reference sequence). Here the CDR3 DNA reads TGTGCCACCAGCAGAGACCTCAGGGGGGCGAATCAGCCCCAGCATTTT. The encoded protein is CATSRDLRGANQPQHF.

V and J are TRBV18 and TRBJ2-7, with 10 nucleotides matching TRBD1. V trimming: 5 bases; J trimming: 1 base; junction bases outside the gene matches: 11. CDR3 length: 17 amino acids. CDR1 and CDR2 from the germline V gene are KGHSH and LQKENI. The CDR3 protein is CASSLRQGAKSSYEQYF. Written as DNA, the CDR3 is TGTGCCAGCTCATTGCGACAGGGGGCAAAGTCATCCTACGAGCAGTACTTC. Together with reference TRBV18 and TRBJ2-7, the CDR3 gives the full variable domain: NAGVMQNPRHLVRRRGQEARLRCSPMKGHSHVYWYRQLPEEGLKFMVYLQKENIIDESGMPKERFSAEFPKEGPSILRIQQVVRGDSAAYFCASSLRQGAKSSYEQYFGPGTRLTVT.

The CDR3 DNA follows: TGCAGTGCTCAAAAGTATCTAGCGGGATGGGATGAGCAGTTCTTC. Its protein is CSAQKYLAGWDEQFF. The chain has TRBV20-1 and TRBJ2-1; the match to TRBD2 covers 9 bases. This CDR3 has 15 residues. CDR1 is DFQATT, CDR2 SNEGSKA, per germline (reference sequence). The J segment lost 8 bases and the V segment lost 5 bases, leaving 13 bases of the junction unmatched.

V usage is TRBV29-1 and J usage is TRBJ1-1, with D unresolved. V dropped 8 bases and J dropped 1 base, with 11 bases sitting between them. CDR1 and CDR2 from the germline V gene are SQVTM and ANQGSEA. This CDR3 is 12 amino acids long. In nucleotides, the CDR3 is TGCAGCTCTATGGACGGGAACACTGAAGCTTTCTTT. It encodes CSSMDGNTEAFF. The full variable domain, in which reference TRBV29-1 and TRBJ1-1 provide the parts outside the CDR3, is SAVISQKPSRDICQRGTSLTIQCQVDSQVTMMFWYRQQPGQSLTLIATANQGSEATYESGFVIDKFPISRPNLTFSTLTVSNMSPEDSSIYLCSSMDGNTEAFFGQGTRLTVV.

J is TRBJ2-2 and V is TRBV7-8; 13 bases are a match to TRBD2. The CDR3 totals 16 residues. V shed 5 bases, J shed 6 bases, and the junction held 6 bases outside the gene matches. CDR1 is SGHVS, CDR2 FQNEAQ, per germline. The CDR3 nucleotides read TGTGCCAGCAGCCAACTAGCGGGAGGGCCTCCCGGGGAGCTGTTTTTT. This sequence encodes CASSQLAGGPPGELFF.

V gene TRBV5-1 combines with J gene TRBJ1-2, with a tentative D call TRBD1 (5 bases). CDR3 length: 13 residues. V was cut by 5 bases and J by 6 bases, with 14 bases left in between. Germline V lookup: CDR1 SGHRS, CDR2 YFSETQ. The CDR3 nucleotides read TGCGCCAGCAGACCATGGGGCGTGGATGGCTACACCTTC. Its protein product is CASRPWGVDGYTF. The full variable domain, with the rest looked up from reference TRBV5-1 and TRBJ1-2, is KAGVTQTPRYLIKTRGQQVTLSCSPISGHRSVSWYQQTPGQGLQFLFEYFSETQRNKGNFPGRFSGRQFSNSRSEMNVSTLELGDSALYLCASRPWGVDGYTFGSGTRLTVV.

This clonotype has a count of ten or more. The chain uses TRBV4-1 and TRBJ1-1, with D unclear. Trimming stripped 4 bases from V and 1 base from J, with 4 bases between. Germline V gene sequence: CDR1 MGHRA, CDR2 YSYEKL. The CDR3 length is 12 residues. CDR3 nucleotide sequence: TGCGCCAGCAGCCTTGGGAACACTGAAGCTTTCTTT. Protein product: CASSLGNTEAFF.

There are a few counts of this clonotype. This chain joins TRBV7-2 and TRBJ2-1; 7 nucleotides match TRBD2. The CDR3 has 16 residues. Germline loops: CDR1 SGHTA, CDR2 FQGNSA. Trimming cost V 2 bases and J 1 base; bases outside gene matches: 5. CDR3 in amino acids: CASSLYSGISYNEQFF. The CDR3 nucleotides read TGTGCCAGCAGCTTATACAGCGGGATTTCCTACAATGAGCAGTTCTTC.

In its sample, this clonotype was seen many times. The chain joins TRBV19 to TRBJ2-7; TRBD1 might be the D (6 bases). Trimming cost V 6 bases and J 4 bases, with 10 bases left between them. There are 12 residues in the CDR3. Per germline, CDR1 LNHDA and CDR2 SQIVND (reference sequence). The CDR3 DNA reads as TGTGCCAGTAGCGACGACAGGTACGAGCAGTACTTC. This gives the protein CASSDDRYEQYF.

V gene TRBV3-2 combines with J gene TRBJ2-7; no check of the table's D call, TRBD2, against the DNA was made. TRBV3-2 is listed as a pseudogene. CDR3 length equals 15 residues. DNA of the CDR3: TGTGCCAGCAGCCAAGTATGGACTAGCGAGAACGAGCAGTACTTC. It translates to CASSQVWTSENEQYF.

This clonotype was seen many times. The rearrangement joins TRBV29-1 to TRBJ2-1; D is possibly TRBD1 or TRBD2 (5 bases each). The CDR3 spans 14 residues. Trimming removed 4 bases from V and 5 bases from J, with 15 bases in between. From germline, CDR1 is SQVTM and CDR2 ANQGSEA. This CDR3 is CSVAGTATNNEQFF. CDR3 DNA: TGCAGCGTTGCTGGGACCGCTACTAACAATGAGCAGTTCTTC.

The sample holds a few counts of this clonotype. This chain joins TRBV11-2 and TRBJ2-4; D call uncertain. V lost 4 bases to trimming and J lost 2 bases, with 9 bases between them. From germline, CDR1 is SGHAT and CDR2 FQNNGV. The CDR3 spans 14 residues. The CDR3 loop reads CASSSGWSKNIQYF. The CDR3 DNA is TGTGCCAGCAGCTCCGGGTGGTCCAAAAACATTCAGTACTTC.

This clonotype was recorded many times. The genes are TRBV5-1 and TRBJ1-4; 7 nucleotides line up with TRBD1. The ends lost 4 bases at V and 5 bases at J; junction bases unmatched: 8. This CDR3 spans 15 amino acids. CDR1 and CDR2 (germline): SGHRS, YFSETQ. The CDR3 spells CASSVQGGGNEKLFF. The CDR3 DNA reads as TGCGCCAGCAGCGTACAGGGAGGGGGCAATGAAAAACTGTTTTTT.

The CDR3 DNA reads TGCGCCAGCAGCCCTAGGACAGGGGGCCCCACTGAAGCTTTCTTT. Protein: CASSPRTGGPTEAFF. The chain carries TRBV5-1 and TRBJ1-1; TRBD1 aligns across 11 bases. The CDR3 runs 15 residues. Germline CDR1 reads SGHRS; CDR2 reads YFSETQ. J gave up 4 bases and V 4 bases, and 6 bases lay outside the gene matches.

In this sample, this clonotype turned up a few times. The chain couples TRBV29-1 to TRBJ2-5, with TRBD2 identical over 11 bases. In germline, CDR1 is SQVTM, CDR2 ANQGSEA. V shed 8 bases, J shed 2 bases, and the junction held 4 bases outside the gene matches. The CDR3 length is 13 residues. The CDR3 sequence: CSLRTSGQETQYF. The CDR3 bases are TGCAGCCTTAGGACTAGCGGGCAAGAGACCCAGTACTTC.

This chain joins TRBV11-2 and TRBJ2-3; D is undetermined. Germline lookup yields CDR1 SGHAT and CDR2 FQNNGV. This CDR3 has 15 amino acids. Trimming removed 3 bases at V and 0 bases at J, with 10 bases between. CDR3 sequence (DNA): TGTGCCAGCAGCTTCCCGGATTCTAGCACAGATACGCAGTATTTT. Translating it yields CASSFPDSSTDTQYF.

This clonotype turned up a few times. The chain is built from TRBV27 and TRBJ2-7; the match to TRBD2 covers 8 bases. This CDR3 has 15 residues. From germline, CDR1 is MNHEY and CDR2 SMNVEV (reference sequence). V shed 2 bases and J 2 bases; nucleotides not matched to a gene: 5. CDR3 loop: CASSLSGGRTYEQYF. CDR3 DNA: TGTGCCAGCAGTTTAAGTGGCGGGAGGACCTACGAGCAGTACTTC.

The J gene is TRBJ2-2, the V gene TRBV20-1; D uncertain. CDR1 DFQATT and CDR2 SNEGSKA come from the germline V gene (reference sequence). Trimming cost V 0 bases and J 7 bases, with 3 bases left between them. There are 11 residues in the CDR3. This chain's CDR3 is CSAREGGELFF. The CDR3 DNA reads as TGCAGTGCTAGAGAGGGCGGGGAGCTGTTTTTT.

At least ten counts were recorded for this clonotype. The chain joins TRBV20-1 to TRBJ2-1, with D unclear. V was cut by 4 bases and J by 8 bases, with 12 bases left in between. Germline V gene sequence: CDR1 DFQATT, CDR2 SNEGSKA (reference sequence). The CDR3 runs 12 residues. CDR3 DNA: TGCAGTGCTAACCCGTTAATGGATGAGCAGTTCTTC. It is translated as CSANPLMDEQFF.

This clonotype was counted a few times. This chain links TRBV20-1 with TRBJ2-7; 12 bases map to TRBD1. The J segment lost 7 bases and the V segment lost 5 bases, leaving 9 bases of the junction unmatched. The CDR3 extends over 14 amino acids. Germline CDR1 is DFQATT and CDR2 is SNEGSKA (reference sequence). CDR3 DNA sequence: TGCAGTGCTTCCAGGGACAGGGGGCTGGAAGAGCAGTACTTC. Its protein product is CSASRDRGLEEQYF.

The chain is built from TRBV3-1 and TRBJ1-2; possibly TRBD1 for D (6 bases). This CDR3 is 14 amino acids long. V lost 3 bases and J 7 bases, leaving 15 bases between the germline ends. Germline CDR1 is LGHDT and CDR2 is YNNKEL (reference sequence). The CDR3 DNA reads TGTGCCAGCAGCCATTCGGGGGCTGGCCTTGGCTACACCTTC. Its protein product is CASSHSGAGLGYTF. The full variable domain, completed using reference TRBV3-1 and TRBJ1-2, is DTAVSQTPKYLVTQMGNDKSIKCEQNLGHDTMYWYKQDSKKFLKIMFSYNNKELIINETVPNRFSPKSPDKAHLNLHINSLELGDSAVYFCASSHSGAGLGYTFGSGTRLTVV.

The table lists this clonotype with a few counts. The chain joins TRBV20-1 to TRBJ1-2; 10 bases line up with TRBD1. V lost 4 bases and J lost 4; bases outside the gene matches: 9. The CDR3 is 15 amino acids. Looked up from germline, CDR1 is DFQATT and CDR2 is SNEGSKA (reference sequence). DNA for the CDR3: TGCAGTGCTAAGTATACGGGACAGGGGATCTATGGCTACACCTTC. It codes for CSAKYTGQGIYGYTF.

Only one count was recorded for this clonotype. The rearrangement joins TRBV19 to TRBJ2-5; D might be TRBD1 or TRBD2, each matching 5 bases. This CDR3 has 13 amino acids. The germline gives CDR1 LNHDA, CDR2 SQIVND (reference sequence). The V gene lost 5 bases and the J gene lost 5 bases, with 12 bases spanning the gap. CDR3 region: CASSPIGAETQYF. DNA for the CDR3: TGTGCCAGTAGTCCCATCGGGGCGGAGACCCAGTACTTC.

This clonotype was counted between two and nine times. The chain uses TRBV28 and TRBJ2-3; 9 bases map to TRBD2. After removal of 3 bases from V and 4 bases from J, the junction contained 5 bases not matched to a gene. Germline CDR1 MDHEN, CDR2 SYDVKM. This CDR3 is 15 amino acids long. CDR3 amino acids: CASSFGSGRSDTQYF. The CDR3 DNA is TGTGCCAGCAGTTTTGGGAGCGGGAGGTCAGATACGCAGTATTTT.

This clonotype was seen a handful of times. V usage is TRBV9 and J usage is TRBJ1-4; D gene unclear. The ends were cut back, 0 bases at V and 8 bases at J, with 11 bases in the middle. Germline loops: CDR1 SGDLS, CDR2 YYNGEE. CDR3 length: 14 amino acids. CDR3 protein: CASSVAPLGEKLFF. As DNA, the CDR3 is TGTGCCAGCAGCGTAGCACCCCTAGGGGAAAAACTGTTTTTT.

The rearrangement joins TRBV28 to TRBJ1-6; D remains unclear. This CDR3 is 16 amino acids long. From germline, CDR1 is MDHEN and CDR2 SYDVKM. V lost 6 bases to trimming and J lost 1 base, with 13 bases between them. CDR3 DNA sequence: TGTGCCAGCAGATCCCTCACGGAATCCTATAATTCACCCCTCCACTTT. This sequence encodes CASRSLTESYNSPLHF.

The V call is TRBV7-2, the J call TRBJ2-3; TRBD2 is a possible D gene (5 bases). From germline, CDR1 is SGHTA and CDR2 FQGNSA. V lost 1 base and J 1 base, leaving 9 bases between the germline ends. The CDR3 loop spans 15 amino acids. The DNA of the CDR3 is TGTGCCAGCAGCTTAGTAGGGCGGGGCACAGATACGCAGTATTTT. This codes for CASSLVGRGTDTQYF.

This chain connects TRBV6-5 to TRBJ2-7; no reliable D call. Trimming shortened V by 9 bases and J by 3 bases, and 18 bases separated the two germline ends. The CDR3 runs to 14 residues. The germline V gene encodes CDR1 MNHEY and CDR2 SVGAGI. CDR3 coding DNA: TGTGCCAGTGCTCCTTTAGGGAAGGGCTACGAGCAGTACTTC. Its protein is CASAPLGKGYEQYF.

V and J are TRBV12-3 or TRBV12-4 and TRBJ2-5, with 11 bases lining up with TRBD2. Unmatched junction bases numbered 5, after V lost 5 bases and J lost 9 bases. The CDR3 has 13 residues. The chain's CDR3 is CASSLLAGAAQYF. CDR3 DNA sequence: TGTGCCAGCAGTCTACTAGCGGGGGCAGCCCAGTACTTC.

This clonotype was counted ten times or more. J is TRBJ2-3 and V is TRBV7-2, with D perhaps TRBD1 (5 bases). Germline V gene lookup returns CDR1 SGHTA and CDR2 FQGNSA. CDR3 size: 14 residues. The ends were cut back, 5 bases at V and 0 bases at J, with 9 bases in the middle. The CDR3 nucleotides read TGTGCCAGCAGCCTCGACAGTAGCACAGATACGCAGTATTTT. Encoded protein: CASSLDSSTDTQYF. The variable domain in full, with the rest retrieved from reference TRBV7-2 and TRBJ2-3, is GAGVSQSPSNKVTEKGKDVELRCDPISGHTALYWYRQSLGQGLEFLIYFQGNSAPDKSGLPSDRFSAERTGGSVSTLTIQRTQQEDSAVYLCASSLDSSTDTQYFGPGTRLTVL.

This chain links TRBV28 with TRBJ1-2, with 9 bases lining up with TRBD1. The CDR3 covers 14 residues. CDR1 is MDHEN, CDR2 SYDVKM, per germline. V gave up 7 bases and J gave up 3 bases; unmatched junction bases: 6. CDR3 bases: TGTGCCAGCAAGGGACAGGGTAGATACTATGGCTACACCTTC. Its protein is CASKGQGRYYGYTF.